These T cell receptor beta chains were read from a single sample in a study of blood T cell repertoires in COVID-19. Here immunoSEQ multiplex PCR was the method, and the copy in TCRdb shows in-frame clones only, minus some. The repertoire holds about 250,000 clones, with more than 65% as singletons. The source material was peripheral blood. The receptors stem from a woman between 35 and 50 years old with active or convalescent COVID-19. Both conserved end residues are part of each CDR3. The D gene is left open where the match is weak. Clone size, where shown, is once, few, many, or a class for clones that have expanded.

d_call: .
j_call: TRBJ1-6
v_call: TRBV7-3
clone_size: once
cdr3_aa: CASSPTGGSYNSPLHF
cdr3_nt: TGTGCCAGCAGCCCTACGGGGGGCTCCTATAATTCACCCCTCCACTTT

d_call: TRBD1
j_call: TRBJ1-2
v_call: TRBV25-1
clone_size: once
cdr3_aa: CASSPGTGFSYTF
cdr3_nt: TGTGCCAGCAGTCCCGGGACAGGGTTCAGCTACACCTTC

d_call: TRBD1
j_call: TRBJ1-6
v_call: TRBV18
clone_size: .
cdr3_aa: CASSPRTGFKSPLHF
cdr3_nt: TGTGCCAGCTCACCCCGGACAGGGTTCAAGTCACCCCTCCACTTT

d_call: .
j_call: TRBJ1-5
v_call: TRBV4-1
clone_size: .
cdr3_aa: CASSQGIGRDNQPQHF
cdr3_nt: TGCGCCAGCAGCCAGGGGATCGGACGGGACAATCAGCCCCAGCATTTT

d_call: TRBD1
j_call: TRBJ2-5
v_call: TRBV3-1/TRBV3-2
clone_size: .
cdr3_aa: CASSQDWGQAETQYF
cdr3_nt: TGTGCCAGCAGCCAAGATTGGGGACAGGCAGAGACCCAGTACTTC

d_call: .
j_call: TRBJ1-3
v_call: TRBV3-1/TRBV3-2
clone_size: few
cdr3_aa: CASSLKAGSAGNTIYF
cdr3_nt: TGTGCCAGCAGCCTAAAAGCCGGGTCCGCTGGAAACACCATATATTTT

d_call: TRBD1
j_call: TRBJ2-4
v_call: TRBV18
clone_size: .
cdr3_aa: CASSLTGTGKNIQYF
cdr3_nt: TGTGCCAGCTCACTCACGGGGACAGGCAAAAACATTCAGTACTTC

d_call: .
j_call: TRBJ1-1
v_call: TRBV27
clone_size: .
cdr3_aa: CASSTPRGEAFF
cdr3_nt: TGTGCCAGCAGTACCCCCCGGGGTGAAGCTTTCTTT

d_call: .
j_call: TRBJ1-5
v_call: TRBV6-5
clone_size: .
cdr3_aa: CASNRADQPQHF
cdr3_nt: TGTGCCAGCAATCGAGCGGATCAGCCCCAGCATTTT

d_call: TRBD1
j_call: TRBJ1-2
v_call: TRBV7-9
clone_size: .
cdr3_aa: CASSSFTDRGMSYGYTF
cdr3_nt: TGTGCCAGCAGCTCATTTACCGACAGGGGGATGAGCTATGGCTACACCTTC

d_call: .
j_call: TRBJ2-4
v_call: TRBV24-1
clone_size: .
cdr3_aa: CATSDSLTNIQYF
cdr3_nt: TGTGCCACCAGTGATTCCCTCACTAACATTCAGTACTTC

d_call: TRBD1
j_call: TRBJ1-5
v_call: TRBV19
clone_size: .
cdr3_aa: CASTPRTGHNQPQHF
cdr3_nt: TGTGCCAGTACTCCCCGGACAGGGCACAATCAGCCCCAGCATTTT

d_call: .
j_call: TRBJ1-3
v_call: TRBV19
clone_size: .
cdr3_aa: CASSTLSGEENTIYF
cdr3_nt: TGTGCCAGTAGTACTCTCAGTGGAGAGGAAAACACCATATATTTT

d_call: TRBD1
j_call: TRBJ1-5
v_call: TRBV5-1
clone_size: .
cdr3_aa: CASSWGTGNQPQHF
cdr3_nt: TGCGCCAGCAGCTGGGGGACAGGCAATCAGCCCCAGCATTTT

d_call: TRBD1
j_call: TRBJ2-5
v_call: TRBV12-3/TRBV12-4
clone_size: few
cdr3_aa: CASSGGQWETQYF
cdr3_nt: TGTGCCAGCAGTGGGGGACAGTGGGAGACCCAGTACTTC

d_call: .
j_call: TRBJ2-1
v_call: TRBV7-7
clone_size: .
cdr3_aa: CASSLYSNNEQFF
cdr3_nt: TGTGCTAGCAGCTTATACAGCAACAATGAGCAGTTCTTC

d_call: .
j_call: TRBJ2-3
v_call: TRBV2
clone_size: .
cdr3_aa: CASWAPSTDTQYF
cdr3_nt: TGTGCCAGTTGGGCCCCTAGCACAGATACGCAGTATTTT

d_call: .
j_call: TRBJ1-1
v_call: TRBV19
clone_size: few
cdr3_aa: CASSVYRNTEAFF
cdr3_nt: TGTGCCAGTAGTGTATACAGAAACACTGAAGCTTTCTTT

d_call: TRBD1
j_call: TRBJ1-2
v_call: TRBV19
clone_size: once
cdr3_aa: CASSPDTGVFRGYTF
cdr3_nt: TGTGCCAGTAGTCCCGATACAGGGGTATTTCGGGGCTACACCTTC

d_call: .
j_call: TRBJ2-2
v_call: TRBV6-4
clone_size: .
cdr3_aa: CASSDSGAHTGELFF
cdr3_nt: TGTGCCAGCAGTGACTCGGGGGCGCACACCGGGGAGCTGTTTTTT

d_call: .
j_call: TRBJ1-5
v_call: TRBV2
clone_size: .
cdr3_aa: CASSVSSSYSNQPQHF
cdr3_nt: TGTGCCAGCAGTGTTAGCAGTTCTTATAGCAATCAGCCCCAGCATTTT

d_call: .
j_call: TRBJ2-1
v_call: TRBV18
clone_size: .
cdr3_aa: CASSRSGDLNEQFF
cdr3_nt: TGTGCCAGCTCACGGTCAGGGGACCTCAATGAGCAGTTCTTC

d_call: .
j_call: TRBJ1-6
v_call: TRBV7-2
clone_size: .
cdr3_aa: CASSARPGSYNSPLHF
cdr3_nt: TGTGCCAGCAGCGCCCGTCCCGGCTCCTATAATTCACCCCTCCACTTT

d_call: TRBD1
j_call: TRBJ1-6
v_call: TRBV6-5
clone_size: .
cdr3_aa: CASSYAGGAGNSPLHF
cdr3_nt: TGTGCCAGCAGTTACGCAGGGGGCGCGGGGAATTCACCCCTCCACTTT

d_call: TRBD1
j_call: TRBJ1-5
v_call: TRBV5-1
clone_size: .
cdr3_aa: CASSPDRGQPQHF
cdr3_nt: TGCGCCAGCAGCCCCGACAGGGGCCAGCCCCAGCATTTT

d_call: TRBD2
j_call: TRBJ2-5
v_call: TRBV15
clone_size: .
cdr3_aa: CATSSLAGETQYF
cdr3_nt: TGTGCCACCAGCAGCCTAGCGGGAGAGACCCAGTACTTC

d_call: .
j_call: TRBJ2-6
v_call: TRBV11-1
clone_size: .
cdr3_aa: CASSFSGAGANVLTF
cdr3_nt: TGTGCCAGCAGCTTTTCAGGGGCTGGGGCCAACGTCCTGACTTTC

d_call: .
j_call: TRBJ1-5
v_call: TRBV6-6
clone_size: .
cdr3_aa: CASSYAYGGQNQPQHF
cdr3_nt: TGTGCCAGCAGTTACGCTTACGGGGGGCAGAACCAGCCCCAGCATTTT

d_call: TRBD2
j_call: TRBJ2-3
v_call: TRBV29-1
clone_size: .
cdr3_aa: CSVEARTPTLAGAADTQYF
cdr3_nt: TGCAGCGTTGAAGCGAGAACCCCCACGCTAGCGGGGGCGGCAGATACGCAGTATTTT

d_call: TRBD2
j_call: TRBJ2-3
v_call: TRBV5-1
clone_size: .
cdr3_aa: CASSLGGLAGTDTQYF
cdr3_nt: TGCGCCAGCAGCTTGGGGGGACTAGCGGGAACGGATACGCAGTATTTT

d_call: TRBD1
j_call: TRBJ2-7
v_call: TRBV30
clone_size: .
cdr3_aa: CAWTPGQGAYEQYF
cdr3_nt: TGTGCCTGGACCCCAGGACAGGGGGCCTACGAGCAGTACTTC

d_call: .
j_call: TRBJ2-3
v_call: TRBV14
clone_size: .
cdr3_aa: CASSQEQRGDTQYF
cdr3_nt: TGTGCCAGCAGCCAGGAGCAAAGGGGAGATACGCAGTATTTT

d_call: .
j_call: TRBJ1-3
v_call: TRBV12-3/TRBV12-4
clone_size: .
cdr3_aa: CASSFGGNTIYF
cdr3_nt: TGTGCCAGCAGTTTCGGGGGAAACACCATATATTTT

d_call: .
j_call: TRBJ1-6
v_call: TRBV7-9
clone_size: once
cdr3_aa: CASSRASYNSPLHF
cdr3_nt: TGTGCCAGCAGTCGCGCGTCCTATAATTCACCCCTCCACTTT

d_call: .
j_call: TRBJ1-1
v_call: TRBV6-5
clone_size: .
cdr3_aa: CASNTWGRENTEAFF
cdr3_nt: TGTGCCAGCAATACTTGGGGCAGGGAGAACACTGAAGCTTTCTTT